This is a list of T cell receptor beta chains from one sample in a study of cytomegalovirus exposure and HLA in healthy donors. Data came from immunoSEQ multiplex PCR; TCRdb stores just in-frame clones and leaves some out. This table has 150,000 to 200,000 clones, more than 75% appearing once. Sample: PBMCs. All receptors derive from a woman between 18 and 29 years old in good health and CMV-seronegative. The CDR3 runs from the conserved cysteine through the conserved F or W. D genes are given only for firm matches. A clone size is listed for some rows: how often the clone was seen (once, few, many), or a class if it is expanded.

CDR3aa | CDR3nt | abundance | v_gene | d_gene | j_gene
CASSSPDSPLHF | TGTGCCAGCAGCTCTCCAGATTCACCCCTCCACTTT | - | TRBV5-4 | - | TRBJ1-6
CASSEAAASYEQYF | TGTGCCAGCAGTGAAGCTGCGGCCTCCTACGAGCAGTACTTC | few | TRBV6-1 | - | TRBJ2-7
CASSAGQANSYEQYF | TGTGCCAGCAGCGCGGGACAGGCGAACTCCTACGAGCAGTACTTC | - | TRBV9 | TRBD1 | TRBJ2-7
CASSSPGAGGVTQYF | TGTGCCAGCAGCTCCCCCGGGGCGGGGGGGGTCACCCAGTACTTC | - | TRBV5-4 | TRBD2 | TRBJ2-5
CASSIFGTGVSNYGYTF | TGTGCCAGTAGTATTTTTGGGACAGGGGTTTCCAACTATGGCTACACCTTC | - | TRBV19 | TRBD1 | TRBJ1-2
CASSLPGNSGANVLTF | TGTGCCAGCAGCTTGCCCGGGAACTCTGGGGCCAACGTCCTGACTTTC | - | TRBV5-4 | - | TRBJ2-6
CASSLGGQGTGYGYTF | TGTGCCAGCAGCTTAGGCGGACAGGGCACGGGCTATGGCTACACCTTC | - | TRBV7-2 | TRBD1 | TRBJ1-2
CASSDMQGSEAFF | TGTGCCAGCAGTGATATGCAGGGCTCTGAAGCTTTCTTT | - | TRBV2 | - | TRBJ1-1
CASSSGTSLSEQYF | TGTGCCAGCAGTTCCGGGACTAGCTTATCCGAGCAGTACTTC | - | TRBV27 | TRBD2 | TRBJ2-7
CASSTWTSGKGRRGEQYF | TGTGCCAGCAGCACGTGGACTAGCGGGAAAGGCCGGCGCGGCGAGCAGTACTTC | - | TRBV7-2 | TRBD2 | TRBJ2-7
CASSYRLGGDFEAFF | TGTGCCAGCAGTTACCGGCTCGGAGGGGACTTTGAAGCTTTCTTT | - | TRBV6-5 | - | TRBJ1-1
CASSPPGTGGRNYGYTF | TGTGCCAGCTCTCCACCCGGGACAGGGGGCCGTAACTATGGCTACACCTTC | - | TRBV18 | TRBD1 | TRBJ1-2
CASSLAGTGPYEQYF | TGCGCCAGCAGCCTAGCCGGGACAGGGCCCTACGAGCAGTACTTC | - | TRBV5-1 | TRBD1 | TRBJ2-7
CASSPQGQGFREQYF | TGTGCCAGCAGCCCACAGGGACAGGGGTTTAGGGAGCAGTACTTC | - | TRBV11-3 | TRBD1 | TRBJ2-7
CSARDHYEQYF | TGCAGTGCTAGAGATCACTACGAGCAGTACTTC | - | TRBV20-1 | - | TRBJ2-7
CASSYLTGETGEQYF | TGTGCCAGCAGTTACTTGACAGGGGAGACTGGCGAGCAGTACTTC | - | TRBV6-6 | TRBD1 | TRBJ2-7
CASSLVHLNTEAFF | TGTGCCAGTAGTTTGGTACATTTGAACACTGAAGCTTTCTTT | - | TRBV19 | - | TRBJ1-1
CASRKRGGPETQYF | TGTGCCAGTCGGAAGCGGGGGGGGCCAGAGACCCAGTACTTC | - | TRBV19 | TRBD2 | TRBJ2-5
CASSPGHWGYTF | TGTGCCAGCAGCCCGGGACATTGGGGCTACACCTTC | - | TRBV28 | - | TRBJ1-2
CASSVYSQETQYF | TGTGCCAGCAGCGTATATAGTCAAGAGACCCAGTACTTC | - | TRBV9 | - | TRBJ2-5
CASSLGDRVSYEQYF | TGTGCCAGCAGCTTGGGGGACAGGGTCTCCTACGAGCAGTACTTC | - | TRBV5-4 | TRBD1 | TRBJ2-7
CASSQVRGPGANVLTF | TGTGCCAGCAGCCAAGTCAGGGGCCCAGGGGCCAACGTCCTGACTTTC | few | TRBV4-2 | - | TRBJ2-6
CASRAGSSYEQYF | TGTGCCAGCAGGGCGGGGAGCTCCTACGAGCAGTACTTC | - | TRBV2 | - | TRBJ2-7
CASSPPPFNNSPLHF | TGTGCCAGCAGCCCCCCTCCCTTTAATAATTCACCCCTCCACTTT | - | TRBV7-8 | - | TRBJ1-6
CASSDQTGIDIEAFF | TGTGCCAGCAGTGACCAGACAGGGATCGATATAGAAGCTTTCTTT | once | TRBV25-1 | TRBD1 | TRBJ1-1
CASSLGAISNTEAFF | TGTGCCAGCAGCTTGGGAGCGATATCGAACACTGAAGCTTTCTTT | - | TRBV5-6 | - | TRBJ1-1